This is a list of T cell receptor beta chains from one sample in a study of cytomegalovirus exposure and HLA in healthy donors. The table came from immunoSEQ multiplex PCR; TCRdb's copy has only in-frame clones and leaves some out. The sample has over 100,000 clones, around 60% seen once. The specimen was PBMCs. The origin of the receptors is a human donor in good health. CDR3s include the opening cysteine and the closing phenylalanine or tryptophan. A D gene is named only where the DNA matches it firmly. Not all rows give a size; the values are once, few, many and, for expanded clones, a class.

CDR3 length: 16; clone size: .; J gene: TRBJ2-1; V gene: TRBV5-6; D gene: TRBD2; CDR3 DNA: TGTGCCAGCAGCTATATAGCGGGAGGGCCGGGTAATGAGCAGTTCTTC; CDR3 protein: CASSYIAGGPGNEQFF
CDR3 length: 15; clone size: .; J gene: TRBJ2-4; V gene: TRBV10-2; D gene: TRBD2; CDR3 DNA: TGCGCCAGCAGTGAGTCGTCGACTAGCGGGAGGGCCTCGTACTTC; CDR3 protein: CASSESSTSGRASYF
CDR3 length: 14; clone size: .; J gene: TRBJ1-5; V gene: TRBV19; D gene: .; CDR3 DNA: TGTGCCACCCGCGCAGGCGGGGGCAATCAGCCCCAGCATTTT; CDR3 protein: CATRAGGGNQPQHF
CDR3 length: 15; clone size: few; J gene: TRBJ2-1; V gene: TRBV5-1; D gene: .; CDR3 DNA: TGCGCCAGCAGCTTGGACGTCACGGTCGGCAATGAGCAGTTCTTC; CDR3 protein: CASSLDVTVGNEQFF
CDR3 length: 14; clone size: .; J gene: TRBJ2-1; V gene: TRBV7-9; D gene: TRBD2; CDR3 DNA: TGTGCCAGCAGCTCCCGACTAGCGGGAGGGGGGGGGTTCTTC; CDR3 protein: CASSSRLAGGGGFF
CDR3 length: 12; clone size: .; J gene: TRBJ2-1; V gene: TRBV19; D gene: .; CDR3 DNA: TGTGCCAGTAGTATCTATCGCAATGAGCAGTTCTTC; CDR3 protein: CASSIYRNEQFF
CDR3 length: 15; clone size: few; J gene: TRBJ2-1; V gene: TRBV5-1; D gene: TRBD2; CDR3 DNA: TGCGCCAGCAGCTTGGAAGCGGGACTTTACAATGAGCAGTTCTTC; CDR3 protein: CASSLEAGLYNEQFF
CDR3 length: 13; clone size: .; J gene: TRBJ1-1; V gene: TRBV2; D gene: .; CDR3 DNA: TGTGCCAGCAGTGATATCAGGGTCCCTGAAGCTTTCTTT; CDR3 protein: CASSDIRVPEAFF
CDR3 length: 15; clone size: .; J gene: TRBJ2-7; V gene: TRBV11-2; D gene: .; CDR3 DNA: TGTGCCAGCAGCCCCTCCGGCGGGTTCACCTACGAGCAGTACTTC; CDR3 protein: CASSPSGGFTYEQYF
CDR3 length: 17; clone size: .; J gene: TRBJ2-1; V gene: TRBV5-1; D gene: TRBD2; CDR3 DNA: TGCGCCAGCAGTTGGACTAGCGGGAGTCCGTCCTACAATGAGCAGTTCTTC; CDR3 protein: CASSWTSGSPSYNEQFF
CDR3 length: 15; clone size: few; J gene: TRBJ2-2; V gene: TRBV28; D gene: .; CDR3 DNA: TGTGCCAGCAGTTTTAGCAGACCGAACACCGGGGAGCTGTTTTTT; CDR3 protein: CASSFSRPNTGELFF
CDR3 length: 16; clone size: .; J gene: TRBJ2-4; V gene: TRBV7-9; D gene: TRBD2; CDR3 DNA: TGTGCCAGCAAGTATGTCGGCGGGAGGGTAATAAACATTCAGTACTTC; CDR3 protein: CASKYVGGRVINIQYF
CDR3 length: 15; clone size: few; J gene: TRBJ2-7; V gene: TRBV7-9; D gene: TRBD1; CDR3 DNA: TGTGCCAGCAGCTTTGGAACAGGGGTAAGGGACGAGCAGTACTTC; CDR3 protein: CASSFGTGVRDEQYF
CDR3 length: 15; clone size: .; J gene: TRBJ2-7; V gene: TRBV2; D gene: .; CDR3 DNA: TGTGCCAGCAGTGATGGCCAGTCTAGTTCCTCCGAGCAGTACTTC; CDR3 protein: CASSDGQSSSSEQYF
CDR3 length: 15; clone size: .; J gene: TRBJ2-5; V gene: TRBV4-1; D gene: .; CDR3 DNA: TGCGCCAGCAGCCAAGGTCCCCGCCGGGGAGAGACCCAGTACTTC; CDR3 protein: CASSQGPRRGETQYF
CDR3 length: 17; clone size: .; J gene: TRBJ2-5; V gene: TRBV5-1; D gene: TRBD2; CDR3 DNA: TGCGCCAGCAGCTTGAGCGCCCCCGGGACTAGTTATTCGGGGCAGTACTTC; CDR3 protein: CASSLSAPGTSYSGQYF
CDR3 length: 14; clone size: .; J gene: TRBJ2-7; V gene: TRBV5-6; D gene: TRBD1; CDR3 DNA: TGTGCCAGCAGCTTGTGGTGGACAGGGGCCGAGCAGTACTTC; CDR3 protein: CASSLWWTGAEQYF
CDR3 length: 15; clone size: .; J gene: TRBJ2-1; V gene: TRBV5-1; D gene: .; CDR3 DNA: TGCGCCAGCAGCTCTGACAGGCCCTGGGGTTGTGAGCAGTTCTTC; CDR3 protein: CASSSDRPWGCEQFF
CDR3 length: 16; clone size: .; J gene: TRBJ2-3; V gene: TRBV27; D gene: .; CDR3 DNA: TGTGCCAGCAGGCACTCGGCCTACGGAGGGAGAGATACGCAGTATTTT; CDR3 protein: CASRHSAYGGRDTQYF
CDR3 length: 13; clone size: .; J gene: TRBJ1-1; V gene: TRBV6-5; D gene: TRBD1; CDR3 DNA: TGTGCCAGCAGACTACAGGGGGCTAGTGAAGCTTTCTTT; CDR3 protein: CASRLQGASEAFF
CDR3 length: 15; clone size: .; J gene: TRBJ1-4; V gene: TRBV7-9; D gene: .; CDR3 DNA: TGTGCCAGCAGCTTAGGTGGCAGGGAAGATGAAAAACTGTTTTTT; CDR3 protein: CASSLGGREDEKLFF
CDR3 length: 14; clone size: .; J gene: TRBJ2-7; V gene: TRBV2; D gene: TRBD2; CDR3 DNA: TGTGCCAGCAGTTTGAGCGGGAGCTCCTACGAGCAGTACTTC; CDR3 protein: CASSLSGSSYEQYF
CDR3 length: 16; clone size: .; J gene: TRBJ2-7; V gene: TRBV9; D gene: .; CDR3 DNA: TGTGCCAGCAGCGTAGGGTTGAGACAGCTCTCCTACGAGCAGTACTTC; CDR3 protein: CASSVGLRQLSYEQYF
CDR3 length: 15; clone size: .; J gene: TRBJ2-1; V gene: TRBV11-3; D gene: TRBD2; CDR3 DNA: TGTGCCAGCAGCTTGCGGGGTTCGGGGGGCAATGAGCAGTTCTTC; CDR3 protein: CASSLRGSGGNEQFF
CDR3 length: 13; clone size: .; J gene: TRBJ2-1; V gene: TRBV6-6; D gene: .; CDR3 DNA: TGTGCCAGCAGTTACCTGGCGGGCAATGAGCAGTTCTTC; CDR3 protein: CASSYLAGNEQFF
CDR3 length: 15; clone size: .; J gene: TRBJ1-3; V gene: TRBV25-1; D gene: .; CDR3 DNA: TGTGCCAGCAGTGAAGAGGGAGGGTACGGAAACACCATATATTTT; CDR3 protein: CASSEEGGYGNTIYF
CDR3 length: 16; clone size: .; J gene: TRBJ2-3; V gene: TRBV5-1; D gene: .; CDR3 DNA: TGCGCCAGCAGCTTCATCGGACAAATAGGCACAGATACGCAGTATTTT; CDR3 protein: CASSFIGQIGTDTQYF
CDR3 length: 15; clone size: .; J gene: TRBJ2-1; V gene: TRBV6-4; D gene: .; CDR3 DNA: TGTGCCAGAACTCCGATGGTAATCGCCTACAATGAGCAGTTCTTC; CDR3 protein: CARTPMVIAYNEQFF
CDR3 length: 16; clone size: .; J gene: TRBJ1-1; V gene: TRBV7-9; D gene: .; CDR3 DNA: TGTGCCAGCAGCTCGCTGTTGGGGGGGACCATCTATGAAGCTTTCTTT; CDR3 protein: CASSSLLGGTIYEAFF
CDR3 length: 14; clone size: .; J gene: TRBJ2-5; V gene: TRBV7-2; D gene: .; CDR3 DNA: TGTGCCAGCAGCTTAAGCAGGGGCCAAGAGACCCAGTACTTC; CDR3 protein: CASSLSRGQETQYF
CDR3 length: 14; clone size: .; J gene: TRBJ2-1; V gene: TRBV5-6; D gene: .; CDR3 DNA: TGTGCCAGCACCGCCGTGGCGGGAACGTATGAGCAGTTCTTC; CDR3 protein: CASTAVAGTYEQFF
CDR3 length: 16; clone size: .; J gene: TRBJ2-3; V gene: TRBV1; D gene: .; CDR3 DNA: TGCACCAGCAGCCAAGATCGTATAGCGGGTTTATCTACGCAGTATTTT; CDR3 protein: CTSSQDRIAGLSTQYF
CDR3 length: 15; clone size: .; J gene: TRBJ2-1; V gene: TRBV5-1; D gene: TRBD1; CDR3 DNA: TGCGCCAGCACCTCAATAAGACAGGGGCGCAATGAGCAGTTCTTC; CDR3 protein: CASTSIRQGRNEQFF
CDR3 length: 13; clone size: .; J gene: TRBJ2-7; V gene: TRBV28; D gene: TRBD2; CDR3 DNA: TGTGCCAGCGGTTTAGGCGGGAGTTACGAGCAGTACTTC; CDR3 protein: CASGLGGSYEQYF
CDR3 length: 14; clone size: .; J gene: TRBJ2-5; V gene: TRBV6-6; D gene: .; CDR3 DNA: TGTGCCAGCAGTTTTGGAGGGGTCGAGGAGACCCAGTACTTC; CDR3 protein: CASSFGGVEETQYF